This T cell receptor (beta chain) was captured by sequencing in a study of T cell repertoires in aging, cancer and after chemotherapy. Study information: Donors were grouped into six age bands spanning 30 or younger through 70 or older. Points from the study as a whole: No conclusions about immunological memory after chemotherapy can be drawn from the repertoire data. Across the chemotherapy interval, each cancer cohort showed higher median generation probability, suggesting thymic rebound.

As concerns this clonotype: The target antigen is unknown.

The CDR3 length is 15 residues. V lost 3 bases to trimming and J lost 6 bases, with 15 bases between them. Germline V lookup: CDR1 SGHAT, CDR2 FQNNGV. The template was genomic DNA from peripheral blood, not RNA. A mixed TRB-A/B primer pool amplified rearranged TRB by multiplex touch-down PCR. TCRdb re-analysed the multiplex PCR reads in MiXCR, keeping a single row per CDR3 protein. The sample records approximately 11,000 distinct CDR3 sequences, approximately 30% being singletons. Sequencing used blood. The gene calls are TRBV11-2 and TRBJ2-1; D is uncertain. The TCR originated in a human donor in good health. The donor label of this sample is uncertain. The CDR3 region is CASSFTDAWGNEQFF. The CDR3 DNA is TGTGCCAGCAGCTTCACGGACGCATGGGGCAATGAGCAGTTCTTC.